This T cell receptor (beta chain) was retrieved from a study of OX40 agonist ivuxolimab in advanced cancers. Across the whole study: Every patient in dose escalation had hepatocellular carcinoma, melanoma, renal cell or head and neck cancer. With a range of about 23 to 85, age averaged approximately 55 years, and approximately 83% were male. Findings and caveats of the study: In a subset of nonresponders, normalized T-cell clonal expansion was also low.

Patients were excluded for autoimmune disease history or systemic immunosuppression. The CDR3 sequence is 13 residues long. V was pared by 0 bases and J by 6 bases, with 0 bases of the junction left unmatched. Germline V gives CDR1 SGHDT, CDR2 YYEEEE. Sequenced by immunoSEQ multiplex PCR; TCRdb stores in-frame clones only, minus some. The table shows around 45,000 clones, with roughly 91% occurring only once. Regarding this clone: The antigen remains unidentified.

The source of this sequence is an adult with an advanced solid tumor such as melanoma, head and neck, liver or kidney cancer. The rearrangement uses TRBV5-6 and TRBJ1-5; 7 bases align to TRBD1. The material was CD4+ or CD8+ T cells sorted from blood, obtained in a trial of the OX40 agonist ivuxolimab. The CDR3 DNA sequence: TGTGCCAGCAGCTTGGGACAGGGTCAGCCCCAGCATTTT. This sequence encodes CASSLGQGQPQHF.